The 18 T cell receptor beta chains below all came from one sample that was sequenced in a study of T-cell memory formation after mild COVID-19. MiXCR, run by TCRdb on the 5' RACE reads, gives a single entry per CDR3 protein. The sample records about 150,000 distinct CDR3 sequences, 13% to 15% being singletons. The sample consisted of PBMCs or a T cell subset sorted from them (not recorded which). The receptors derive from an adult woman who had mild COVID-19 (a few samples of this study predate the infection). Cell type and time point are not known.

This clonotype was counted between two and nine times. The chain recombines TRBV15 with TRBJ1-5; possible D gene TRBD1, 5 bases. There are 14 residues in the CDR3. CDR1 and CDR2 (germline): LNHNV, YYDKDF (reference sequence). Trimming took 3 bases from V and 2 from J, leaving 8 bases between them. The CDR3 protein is CATSRQGGNQPQHF. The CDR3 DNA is TGTGCCACCAGCAGGCAGGGAGGCAATCAGCCCCAGCATTTT.

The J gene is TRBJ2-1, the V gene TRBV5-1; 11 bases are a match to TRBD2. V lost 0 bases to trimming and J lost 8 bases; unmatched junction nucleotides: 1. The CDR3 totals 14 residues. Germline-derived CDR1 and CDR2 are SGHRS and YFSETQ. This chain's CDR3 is CASSLGSGGDEQFF. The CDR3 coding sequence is TGCGCCAGCAGCTTGGGTAGCGGGGGGGATGAGCAGTTCTTC.

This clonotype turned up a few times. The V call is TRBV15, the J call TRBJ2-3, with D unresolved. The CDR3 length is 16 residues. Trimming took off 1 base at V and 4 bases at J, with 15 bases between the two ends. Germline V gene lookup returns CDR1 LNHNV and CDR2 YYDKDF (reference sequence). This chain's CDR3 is CATSRVAYLPADTQYF. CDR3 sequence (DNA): TGTGCCACCAGCAGAGTTGCGTATTTGCCGGCAGATACGCAGTATTTT.

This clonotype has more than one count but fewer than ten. The CDR3 DNA reads TGCGCCAGCAGCCTTCCTCGGGGGGCACAAGAGACCCAGTACTTC. This translates into CASSLPRGAQETQYF. The chain uses TRBV5-1 and TRBJ2-5, with a tentative D call TRBD2 (7 bases). The V end was cut by 4 bases, the J end by 2 bases, with 15 bases between. This CDR3 is built from 15 residues. Germline V gene lookup returns CDR1 SGHRS and CDR2 YFSETQ.

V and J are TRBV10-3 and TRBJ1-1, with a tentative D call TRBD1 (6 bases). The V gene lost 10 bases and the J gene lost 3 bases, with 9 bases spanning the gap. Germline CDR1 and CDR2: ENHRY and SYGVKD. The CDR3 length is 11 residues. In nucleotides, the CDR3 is TGTGCCACCGCAGGGGACACTGAAGCTTTCTTT. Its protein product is CATAGDTEAFF.

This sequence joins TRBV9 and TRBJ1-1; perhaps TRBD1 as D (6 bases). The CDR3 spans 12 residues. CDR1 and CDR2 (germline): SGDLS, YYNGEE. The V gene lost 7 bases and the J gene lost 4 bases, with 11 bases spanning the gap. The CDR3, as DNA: TGTGCCAGCCAGGGGCAGGGCACTGAAGCTTTCTTT. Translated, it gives CASQGQGTEAFF.

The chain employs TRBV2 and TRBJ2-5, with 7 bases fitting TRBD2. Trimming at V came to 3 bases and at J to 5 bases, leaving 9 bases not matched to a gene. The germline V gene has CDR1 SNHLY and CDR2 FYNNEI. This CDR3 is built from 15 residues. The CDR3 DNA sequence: TGTGCCAGCAGTGACGTGGCTAGCGGTGGGGAGACCCAGTACTTC. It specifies CASSDVASGGETQYF.

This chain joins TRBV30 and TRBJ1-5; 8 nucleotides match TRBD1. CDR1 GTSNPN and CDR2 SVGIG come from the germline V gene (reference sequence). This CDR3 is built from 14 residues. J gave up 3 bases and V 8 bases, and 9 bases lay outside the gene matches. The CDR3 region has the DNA TGTGCCCTTAGCCCGGGACAGGCCAATCAGCCCCAGCATTTT. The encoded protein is CALSPGQANQPQHF.

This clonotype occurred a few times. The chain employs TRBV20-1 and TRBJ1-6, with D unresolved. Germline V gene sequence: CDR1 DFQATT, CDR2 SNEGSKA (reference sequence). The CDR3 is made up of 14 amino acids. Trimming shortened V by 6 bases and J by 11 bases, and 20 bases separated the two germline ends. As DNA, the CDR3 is TGCAGTGCACGTCCGGGTCCTAGTATACCACCCCTCCACTTT. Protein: CSARPGPSIPPLHF.

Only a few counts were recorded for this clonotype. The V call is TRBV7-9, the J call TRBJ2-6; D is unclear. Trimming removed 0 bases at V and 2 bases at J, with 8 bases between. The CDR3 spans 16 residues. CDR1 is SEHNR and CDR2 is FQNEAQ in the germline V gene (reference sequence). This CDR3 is CASSLAPSPGANVLTF. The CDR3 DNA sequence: TGTGCCAGCAGCTTAGCGCCCTCTCCTGGGGCCAACGTCCTGACTTTC.

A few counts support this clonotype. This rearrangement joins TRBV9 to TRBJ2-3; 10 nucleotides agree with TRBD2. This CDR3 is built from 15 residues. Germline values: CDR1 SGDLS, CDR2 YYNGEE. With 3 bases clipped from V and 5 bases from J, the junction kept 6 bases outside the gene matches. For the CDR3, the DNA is TGTGCCAGCAGCGAGTCGGGACTAGCGATAGATACGCAGTATTTT. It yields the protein CASSESGLAIDTQYF.

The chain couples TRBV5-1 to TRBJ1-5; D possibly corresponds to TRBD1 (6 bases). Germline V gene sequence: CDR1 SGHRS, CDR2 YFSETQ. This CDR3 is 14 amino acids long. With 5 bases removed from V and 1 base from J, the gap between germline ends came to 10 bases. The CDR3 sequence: CASREGGSNQPQHF. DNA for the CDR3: TGCGCCAGCAGGGAGGGGGGGAGCAATCAGCCCCAGCATTTT.

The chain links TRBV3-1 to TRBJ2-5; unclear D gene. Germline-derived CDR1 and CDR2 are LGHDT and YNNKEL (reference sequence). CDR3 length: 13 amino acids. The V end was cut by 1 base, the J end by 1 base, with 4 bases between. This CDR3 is CASSQGFQETQYF. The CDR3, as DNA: TGTGCCAGCAGCCAAGGGTTCCAAGAGACCCAGTACTTC.

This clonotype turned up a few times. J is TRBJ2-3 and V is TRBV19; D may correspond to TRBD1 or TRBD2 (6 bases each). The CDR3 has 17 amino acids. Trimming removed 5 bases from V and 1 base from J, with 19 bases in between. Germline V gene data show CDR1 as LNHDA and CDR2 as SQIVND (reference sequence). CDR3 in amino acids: CASSAGGGGLRTDTQYF. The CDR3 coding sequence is TGTGCCAGTAGTGCAGGAGGGGGTGGACTCCGCACAGATACGCAGTATTTT.

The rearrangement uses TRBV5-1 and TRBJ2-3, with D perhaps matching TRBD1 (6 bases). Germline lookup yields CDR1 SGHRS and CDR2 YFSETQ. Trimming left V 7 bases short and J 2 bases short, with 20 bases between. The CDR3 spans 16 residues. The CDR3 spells CASCPFVGDITDTQYF. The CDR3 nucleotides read TGCGCCAGCTGCCCCTTTGTGGGGGACATCACAGATACGCAGTATTTT.

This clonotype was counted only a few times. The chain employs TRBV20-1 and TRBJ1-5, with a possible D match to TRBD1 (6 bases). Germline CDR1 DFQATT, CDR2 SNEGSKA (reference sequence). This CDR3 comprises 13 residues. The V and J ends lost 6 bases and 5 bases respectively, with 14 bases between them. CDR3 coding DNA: TGCAGTGCCAAAACAGGGTTCGATCAGCCCCAGCATTTT. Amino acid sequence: CSAKTGFDQPQHF.

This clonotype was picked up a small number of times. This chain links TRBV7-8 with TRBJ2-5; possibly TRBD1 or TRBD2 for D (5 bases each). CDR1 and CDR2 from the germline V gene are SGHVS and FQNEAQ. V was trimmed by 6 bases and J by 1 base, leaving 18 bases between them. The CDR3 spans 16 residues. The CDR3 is CASRPDGDPLQETQYF. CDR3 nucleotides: TGTGCCAGCAGACCCGATGGGGACCCACTCCAAGAGACCCAGTACTTC.

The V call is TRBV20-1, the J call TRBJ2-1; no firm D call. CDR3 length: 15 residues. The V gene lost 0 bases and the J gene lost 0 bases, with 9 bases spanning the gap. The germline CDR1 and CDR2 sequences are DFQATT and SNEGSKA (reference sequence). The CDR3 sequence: CSARDVKSSYNEQFF. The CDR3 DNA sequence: TGCAGTGCTAGAGATGTCAAGAGCTCCTACAATGAGCAGTTCTTC.